The T cell receptor (beta chain) described here comes from a study of early T cells in non-severe SARS-CoV-2 infection. Study details: Bulk RNA from unsorted whole blood was sequenced; chains were unpaired.

This clonotype was observed a handful of times. Unique molecular identifiers (one per individual cDNA molecule) were attached. TCRdb re-analysed the 5' RACE reads in MiXCR, keeping a single row per CDR3 protein. The data show tens of thousands of distinct CDR3 sequences, around 5% seen once. Trimming removed 6 bases from V and 5 bases from J, with 16 bases in between. The CDR3 is 14 residues long. Looked up from germline, CDR1 is SGHAT and CDR2 is FQDESV (reference sequence). Sequenced input: whole blood. The rearrangement joins TRBV11-1 to TRBJ2-5; D is perhaps TRBD1 (6 bases). The origin of this receptor is an adult who was a healthcare worker with PCR-confirmed SARS-CoV-2 infection or an uninfected control (not recorded which). CDR3 DNA: TGTGCCAGCAGACTACAGGGAAGTGCGGAGACCCAGTACTTC. Protein product: CASRLQGSAETQYF.